The sequence of this T cell receptor (beta chain) was determined in a study of T-cell memory formation after mild COVID-19. Study results and caveats: Some responding clones appeared in pre-infection memory, suggesting cross-reactive memory joined. The study found balanced CD4/CD8 in clones contracting day 15 to 85 and a CD4+ lean in later expanders.

With regard to this clonotype: Its antigen is unidentified.

MiXCR, applied by TCRdb to the 5' RACE reads, yields one record per CDR3 protein. Of 95,000 to 110,000 distinct CDR3 sequences in the sample, approximately 15% were seen once. The germline V and J ends were trimmed by 9 bases and 5 bases, with 13 bases remaining between them. This CDR3 spans 12 amino acids. Germline assignment: CDR1 SEHNR and CDR2 FQNEAQ (reference sequence). The sequencing sample was made of PBMCs or a T cell subset sorted from them (not recorded which). The chain carries TRBV7-9 and TRBJ2-5; D not resolved. The TCR comes from a man younger than 30 who had mild COVID-19 (a few samples of this study predate the infection). Cell type and time point are not known. The CDR3 coding sequence is TGTGCCAGTGGCCCACGGCGCGAGACCCAGTACTTC. Protein: CASGPRRETQYF.